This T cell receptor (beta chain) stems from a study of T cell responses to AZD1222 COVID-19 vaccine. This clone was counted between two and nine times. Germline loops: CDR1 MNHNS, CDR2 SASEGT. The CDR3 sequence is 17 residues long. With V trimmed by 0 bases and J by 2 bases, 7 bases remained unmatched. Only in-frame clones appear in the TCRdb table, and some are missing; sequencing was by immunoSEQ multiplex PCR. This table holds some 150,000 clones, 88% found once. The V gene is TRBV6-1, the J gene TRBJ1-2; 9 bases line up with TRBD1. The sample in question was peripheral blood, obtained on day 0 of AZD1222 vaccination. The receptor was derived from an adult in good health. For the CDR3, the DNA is TGTGCCAGCAGTGAAGCAGGGGGACAGGGCCGAAACTATGGCTACACCTTC. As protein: CASSEAGGQGRNYGYTF.